This entry lists 18 T cell receptor beta chains sequenced from one sample in a study of PD-1 blockade in classical Hodgkin lymphoma. Profiled with immunoSEQ multiplex PCR; TCRdb holds only in-frame clones, not every one. The sample has some 2,500 clones; approximately 83% are singletons. Every patient experienced relapse after autologous stem cell transplantation, and brentuximab vedotin exposure varied. The study purified CD4+ T cells from thawed PBMCs using magnetic negative selection. The sequencing used CD4+ T cells from blood, collected at baseline. The receptors were gathered from a human donor with classical Hodgkin lymphoma.

The chain combines TRBV7-9 with TRBJ1-2; the match to TRBD1 covers 7 bases. Germline assignment: CDR1 SEHNR and CDR2 FQNEAQ (reference sequence). CDR3 size: 13 residues. V trimming: 6 bases; J trimming: 8 bases; junction bases outside the gene matches: 9. Here the CDR3 DNA reads TGTGCCAGCAGTCGCCGGACAGGAGGAGGCTACACCTTC. Its protein product is CASSRRTGGGYTF.

This clone was seen a single time. This rearrangement joins TRBV7-1 to TRBJ2-7; 10 nucleotides match TRBD1. TRBV7-1 is sorted into the ORF group, with uncertain function. This CDR3 region has 14 residues. V shed 5 bases, J shed 3 bases, and the junction held 4 bases outside the gene matches. The CDR3, as DNA: TGTGCCAGCAGCCCACGGACAGGGGGCTACGAGCAGTACTTC. Translating gives CASSPRTGGYEQYF.

This chain uses TRBV5-4 with TRBJ2-2; no definite D call. The CDR3 has 13 amino acids. The V gene's germline CDR1 is SGHNT and CDR2 YYREEE (reference sequence). V was clipped by 2 bases and J by 2 bases, with 4 bases between them. The CDR3 nucleotides are TGTGCCAGCAGCTTTATCAACACCGGGGAGCTGTTTTTT. This encodes CASSFINTGELFF. Supplemented by reference TRBV5-4 and TRBJ2-2, the full variable domain reads ETGVTQSPTHLIKTRGQQVTLRCSSQSGHNTVSWYQQALGQGPQFIFQYYREEENGRGNFPPRFSGLQFPNYSSELNVNALELDDSALYLCASSFINTGELFFGEGSRLTVL.

This chain connects TRBV5-4 to TRBJ1-6; D is unresolved. V dropped 0 bases and J dropped 13 bases, with 8 bases sitting between them. CDR3 length: 12 residues. Germline lookup yields CDR1 SGHNT and CDR2 YYREEE (reference sequence). CDR3 coding DNA: TGTGCCAGCAGCTTGGCCTCGGGGCCCCTCCACTTT. The encoded protein is CASSLASGPLHF.

The CDR3 is CASSLQGNTGELFF. CDR3 sequence (DNA): TGTGCCAGTAGTCTCCAGGGGAACACCGGGGAGCTGTTTTTT. This sequence joins TRBV19 and TRBJ2-2, with D perhaps matching TRBD1 (5 bases). This CDR3 region has 14 residues. CDR1 and CDR2 from the germline V gene are LNHDA and SQIVND (reference sequence). V lost 5 bases and J lost 1, with 8 bases in between. The full variable domain, with the rest looked up from reference TRBV19 and TRBJ2-2, is DGGITQSPKYLFRKEGQNVTLSCEQNLNHDAMYWYRQDPGQGLRLIYYSQIVNDFQKGDIAEGYSVSREKKESFPLTVTSAQKNPTAFYLCASSLQGNTGELFFGEGSRLTVL.

This chain uses TRBV5-1 with TRBJ2-7, with TRBD1 matching 8 bases. The J segment lost 5 bases and the V segment lost 3 bases, leaving 4 bases of the junction unmatched. The germline V gene encodes CDR1 SGHRS and CDR2 YFSETQ. CDR3 size: 13 residues. CDR3 protein: CASSWGTGNEQYF. CDR3 in DNA: TGCGCCAGCAGCTGGGGGACAGGAAACGAGCAGTACTTC. The full variable domain, its missing parts supplied by reference TRBV5-1 and TRBJ2-7, is KAGVTQTPRYLIKTRGQQVTLSCSPISGHRSVSWYQQTPGQGLQFLFEYFSETQRNKGNFPGRFSGRQFSNSRSEMNVSTLELGDSALYLCASSWGTGNEQYFGPGTRLTVT.

This clone was seen more than once but under ten times. This sequence joins TRBV2 and TRBJ1-2, with 7 bases lining up with TRBD1. J lost 4 bases, V lost 5 bases, and 4 bases had no gene match. Germline V gene sequence: CDR1 SNHLY, CDR2 FYNNEI. This CDR3 spans 13 amino acids. Here the CDR3 DNA reads TGTGCCAGCAGTTATACAGGGGTCTATGGCTACACCTTC. This encodes CASSYTGVYGYTF.

V usage is TRBV5-6 and J usage is TRBJ1-2; 7 bases map to TRBD1. After removal of 2 bases from V and 3 bases from J, the junction contained 10 bases not matched to a gene. The CDR3 is 16 residues long. Germline CDR1 SGHDT, CDR2 YYEEEE. This chain's CDR3 is CASSFRGSRGHYGYTF. Written as DNA, the CDR3 is TGTGCCAGCAGCTTTAGAGGCTCGAGGGGGCACTATGGCTACACCTTC.

The chain uses TRBV9 and TRBJ2-3; D uncertain. Trimming pared 2 bases from V and 3 bases from J, leaving 4 bases between. This CDR3 has 12 amino acids. In germline, CDR1 is SGDLS, CDR2 YYNGEE. DNA of the CDR3: TGTGCCAGCAGCGTGGAAACAGATACGCAGTATTTT. This sequence encodes CASSVETDTQYF.

The chain joins TRBV27 to TRBJ1-2; no clear D gene. The CDR3 loop spans 13 amino acids. V was pared by 2 bases and J by 4 bases, with 8 bases between. Germline lookup yields CDR1 MNHEY and CDR2 SMNVEV (reference sequence). CDR3 residues: CASSLPGFYGYTF. CDR3 nucleotides: TGTGCCAGCAGTTTACCGGGCTTCTATGGCTACACCTTC.

The rearrangement links TRBV7-9 to TRBJ2-5; TRBD2 agrees at 16 bases. The DNA end is more similar to TRBJ2-7, so the J call may be wrong. The CDR3 totals 17 residues. Germline V gene lookup returns CDR1 SEHNR and CDR2 FQNEAQ (reference sequence). CDR3 sequence (DNA): TGTGCCAGCAGCTCAACGGGACTAGCGGGAGGGCCTCACGAGCAGTACTTC. Its translation: CASSSTGLAGGPHEQYF.

The chain combines TRBV19 with TRBJ2-7, with TRBD1 as a possible D gene (5 bases). Trimming removed 3 bases at V and 3 bases at J, with 9 bases between. The CDR3 loop spans 13 amino acids. CDR1 and CDR2 (germline): LNHDA, SQIVND (reference sequence). CDR3 loop: CASSMTVRYEQYF. The CDR3 DNA is TGTGCCAGTAGTATGACAGTCCGCTACGAGCAGTACTTC.

The rearrangement links TRBV14 to TRBJ2-6, with D possibly TRBD1 on 6 matching bases. Germline lookup yields CDR1 SGHDN and CDR2 FVKESK. Deletions cut 5 bases from V and 5 bases from J, with 13 bases between. The CDR3 loop spans 15 amino acids. As DNA, the CDR3 is TGTGCCAGCAGCTGGGGGCCCGGGAGGGCCAACGTCCTGACTTTC. Amino acid sequence: CASSWGPGRANVLTF.

V and J are TRBV6-5 and TRBJ2-1, with TRBD2 matching over 13 bases. The junction had 5 bases not matched to a gene; V was cut back by 3 bases and J by 6 bases. Germline CDR1 MNHEY, CDR2 SVGAGI. This CDR3 has 16 residues. CDR3 bases: TGTGCCAGCAGTTATCTCGGGACTAGCGGGACCAATGAGCAGTTCTTC. This gives the protein CASSYLGTSGTNEQFF.

This clone was found a few times. The chain joins TRBV7-9 to TRBJ2-7; D gene ambiguous. The V end was cut by 2 bases, the J end by 2 bases, with 10 bases between. The CDR3 is 14 residues long. Germline V CDR1 and CDR2: SEHNR, FQNEAQ (reference sequence). DNA of the CDR3: TGTGCCAGCAGCTTACAGGTAGGGCCCTACGAGCAGTACTTC. Translated, it gives CASSLQVGPYEQYF.

The chain has TRBV7-9 and TRBJ2-3; 10 bases align to TRBD2. CDR1 and CDR2 (germline): SEHNR, FQNEAQ (reference sequence). Trimming removed 5 bases from V and 5 bases from J; junction bases left unmatched: 4. The CDR3 extends over 14 amino acids. CDR3 protein: CASSPSGSEDTQYF. The CDR3 DNA follows: TGTGCCAGCAGCCCTAGCGGGAGTGAAGATACGCAGTATTTT.

This clone was observed a single time. The J gene is TRBJ1-2, the V gene TRBV28, with a weak D call TRBD1 (6 bases). Per germline, CDR1 MDHEN and CDR2 SYDVKM. This CDR3 has 12 amino acids. V was shortened by 4 bases and J by 7 bases, with 10 bases between the two germline ends. CDR3 nucleotide sequence: TGTGCCAGCAGTTCCCACAGGGCTGGCTACACCTTC. It codes for CASSSHRAGYTF.

V gene TRBV4-2 combines with J gene TRBJ2-5; weak D call: TRBD2 (5 bases). Trimming removed 0 bases from V and 4 bases from J, with 15 bases in between. Per germline, CDR1 LGHNA and CDR2 YNFKEQ. This CDR3 comprises 16 residues. The DNA for the CDR3 is TGTGCCAGCAGCCAAGAGGCAAATTCAGGAGGAGAGACCCAGTACTTC. Its translation is CASSQEANSGGETQYF.